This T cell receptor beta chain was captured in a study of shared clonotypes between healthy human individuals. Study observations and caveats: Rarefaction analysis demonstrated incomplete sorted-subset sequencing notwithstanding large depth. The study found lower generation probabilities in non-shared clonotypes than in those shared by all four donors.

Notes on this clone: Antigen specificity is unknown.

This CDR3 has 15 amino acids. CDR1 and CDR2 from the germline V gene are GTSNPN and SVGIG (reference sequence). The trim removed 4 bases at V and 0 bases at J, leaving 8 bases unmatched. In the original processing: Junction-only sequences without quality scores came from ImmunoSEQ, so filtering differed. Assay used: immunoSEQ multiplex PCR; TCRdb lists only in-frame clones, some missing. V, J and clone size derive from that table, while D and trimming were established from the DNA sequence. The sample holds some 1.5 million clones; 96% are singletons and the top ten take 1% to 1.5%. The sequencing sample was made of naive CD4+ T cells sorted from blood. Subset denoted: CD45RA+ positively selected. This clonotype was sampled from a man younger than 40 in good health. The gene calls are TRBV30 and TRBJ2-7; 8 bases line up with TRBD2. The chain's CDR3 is CAWNYAGTSSYEQYF. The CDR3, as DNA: TGTGCCTGGAATTATGCCGGGACTAGCTCCTACGAGCAGTACTTC.